This T cell receptor beta chain emerged from a study of cytomegalovirus exposure and HLA in healthy donors. In the study overall: Of around 400 genotyped donors, 81% grouped in the Caucasian-associated ancestry cluster. Study-level results: Reports indicated that the classifier achieved high specificity and sensitivity in diagnosing cytomegalovirus status.

As for the donors, each was a healthy bone marrow donor. The PCR had 60 Vbeta and 13 Jbeta primers. Profiling relied on immunoSEQ multiplex PCR, and the TCRdb table lists in-frame clones only, not all of them. Of around 140,000 clones listed, approximately 61% were seen once; the top ten hold under 2.5%. Germline V CDR1 and CDR2: MGHRA, YSYEKL. This CDR3 spans 16 amino acids. V was pared by 0 bases and J by 0 bases, with 9 bases between. This clone was seen a handful of times. Its antigen is unidentified. Sequencing was performed on PBMCs. The chain links TRBV4-1 to TRBJ1-3; D unclear. The sequence was collected from a woman aged 40-49 years in good health and CMV-seronegative. The CDR3 DNA reads as TGCGCCAGCAGCCAAGAGTGGACTGTCTCTGGAAACACCATATATTTT. Protein: CASSQEWTVSGNTIYF.